This T cell receptor beta chain derives from a study of post-analysis software for immune sequencing data. The wider study: The disease courses covered relapsing-remitting, secondary progressive and progressive-relapsing multiple sclerosis. Findings and limits, study-wide: When patients were compared with controls, about five TRBV segments were more frequent, TRBV5-6, TRBV5-1 and TRBV20-1 among them. Normalized Chao1 diversity in multiple sclerosis patients fell significantly below that of controls.

Per the germline V gene, CDR1 is DFQATT and CDR2 is SNEGSKA (reference sequence). The length of the CDR3 is 13 residues. In its sample, this clonotype was seen a few times. The target antigen is unknown. Libraries were made from TCR beta cDNA, and they carried unique molecular identifiers. The yield from approximately 1 to 10 million T cells was 500,000 or so cDNA molecules in total. Each CDR3 protein is one row after TCRdb ran MiXCR on the PCR reads. The table includes 750,000 to 900,000 distinct CDR3 sequences, 46% detected once. Sequences were obtained from blood. This sequence was found in a girl between 5 and 17 years old with multiple sclerosis. The rearrangement uses TRBV20-1 and TRBJ2-4; unclear D gene. The better agreement between TRBJ2-5 and the DNA end casts doubt on the J call. The CDR3 sequence: CSARAPLGETQYF. CDR3 sequence (DNA): TGCAGTGCTAGAGCCCCGCTGGGGGAGACCCAGTACTTC.